This entry concerns a single T cell receptor (beta chain). The authors' processing: Nucleated cell number was recorded as an estimate derived from reference gene primer amplification. Assay used: immunoSEQ multiplex PCR; TCRdb lists only in-frame clones, some missing. V and J calls and clone size are copied from that table; D and trimming were computed from the DNA. The sample has 150,000 to 200,000 clones; around 87% are singletons. Germline V gene data show CDR1 as KGHDR and CDR2 as SFDVKD. Trimming removed 0 bases at V and 3 bases at J, with 7 bases between. The CDR3 length is 14 residues. The source of the sample is a study of blood T cell repertoires in COVID-19. On the study more broadly: Samples taken during acute and convalescent COVID-19 were collected in the United States, Italy and Spain. The analysed material was cDNA or gDNA that came from T cells, B-cell-depleted T cells, or PBMCs.

This sequence was found in a man aged 40-55 years with active or convalescent COVID-19. Sequencing input: peripheral blood. The chain uses TRBV24-1 and TRBJ1-2, with D maybe TRBD1 (6 bases). The CDR3 spells CATSDLQGYYGYTF. For the CDR3, the DNA is TGTGCCACCAGTGATTTGCAGGGGTACTATGGCTACACCTTC.